The 9 T cell receptor beta chains in this list originate from one sample, sequenced in a study of blood T cell repertoires in COVID-19. The protocol was immunoSEQ multiplex PCR, while the TCRdb copy is restricted to in-frame clones and leaves out a portion. The table lists some 270,000 clones, around 82% of them singletons, with about 15% in the top ten. Source material: peripheral blood. Receptors were obtained from an older person with COVID-19, enrolled during active disease.

The V gene is TRBV4-3, the J gene TRBJ2-7; the D gene is possibly TRBD1 (5 bases). Germline V gives CDR1 LGHNA, CDR2 YSLEER. The CDR3 is 15 amino acids. V lost 2 bases and J 5 bases, leaving 16 bases between the germline ends. The chain's CDR3 is CASSQQGPNGDEQYF. DNA for the CDR3: TGCGCCAGCAGCCAACAGGGCCCTAACGGTGACGAGCAGTACTTC.

This clone was recorded a few times. A junction boundary mismatches the germline segment, possibly from a read error. The genes are TRBV5-3 and TRBJ2-7, with TRBD1 matching over 7 bases. TRBV5-3 has ORF status, its function being uncertain. This CDR3 is built from 11 residues. This chain's CDR3 is CARSLYPDRDF. Written as DNA, the CDR3 is TGTGCCAGAAGCTTATACCCAGACAGGGACTTC.

This CDR3 is CASSSGHKNTEAFF. CDR3 in DNA: TGTGCCAGCTCCTCGGGACATAAGAACACTGAAGCTTTCTTT. This chain uses TRBV9 with TRBJ1-1; possible D gene TRBD1, 6 bases. This CDR3 comprises 14 residues. V lost 7 bases and J lost 1, with 14 bases in between. Germline V gene lookup returns CDR1 SGDLS and CDR2 YYNGEE.

This chain joins TRBV12-3 or TRBV12-4 and TRBJ1-1; 7 bases are shared with TRBD1. V lost 3 bases, J lost 8 bases, and 6 bases stayed unmatched. This CDR3 is built from 13 residues. This CDR3 is CASSLTGSREAFF. CDR3 in DNA: TGTGCCAGCAGTTTGACAGGGTCTCGGGAAGCTTTCTTT.

The chain combines TRBV7-9 with TRBJ1-1, with TRBD1 identical over 7 bases. Looked up from germline, CDR1 is SEHNR and CDR2 is FQNEAQ (reference sequence). V dropped 0 bases and J dropped 1; count of bases not matched to a gene: 8. This CDR3 region has 17 residues. The CDR3 protein is CASSLASPQGGNTEAFF. The CDR3 DNA follows: TGTGCCAGCAGCTTAGCTAGCCCGCAGGGGGGGAACACTGAAGCTTTCTTT.

In nucleotides, the CDR3 is TGTGCCAGCAGCGGAGGGGACAGGGATGTTTCACCCCTCCACTTT. Translated, it gives CASSGGDRDVSPLHF. The chain uses TRBV7-2 and TRBJ1-6; TRBD1 matches at 9 bases. The J segment lost 9 bases and the V segment lost 5 bases, leaving 8 bases of the junction unmatched. This CDR3 is 15 amino acids long. Germline loops: CDR1 SGHTA, CDR2 FQGNSA.

V is TRBV6-5 and J is TRBJ2-7, with D perhaps TRBD1 (5 bases). The germline V gene encodes CDR1 MNHEY and CDR2 SVGAGI. Trimming removed 6 bases at V and 4 bases at J, with 13 bases between. This CDR3 region has 13 residues. CDR3 sequence: CASSRDQGYEQYF. DNA of the CDR3: TGTGCCAGCAGCCGCGACCAGGGATACGAGCAGTACTTC.

The V call is TRBV5-6, the J call TRBJ2-3; TRBD2 aligns across 12 bases. The length of the CDR3 is 17 residues. V trimming: 6 bases; J trimming: 8 bases; junction bases outside the gene matches: 16. CDR1 SGHDT and CDR2 YYEEEE come from the germline V gene. The CDR3 here is CASTSGGALPVPGTQYF. In DNA form, the CDR3 reads TGTGCCAGCACTAGCGGGGGGGCCTTGCCCGTCCCAGGTACGCAGTATTTT.

The chain is built from TRBV5-6 and TRBJ2-3, with D possibly TRBD1 on 6 matching bases. Germline CDR1 SGHDT, CDR2 YYEEEE. The V and J ends lost 1 base and 1 base respectively, with 16 bases between them. The CDR3 runs 17 residues. CDR3 residues: CASSLFFLGAGTDTQYF. CDR3 nucleotides: TGTGCCAGCAGCTTGTTCTTTCTGGGGGCTGGCACAGATACGCAGTATTTT. Variable domain in full (rest from reference TRBV5-6 and TRBJ2-3): DAGVTQSPTHLIKTRGQQVTLRCSPKSGHDTVSWYQQALGQGPQFIFQYYEEEERQRGNFPDRFSGHQFPNYSSELNVNALLLGDSALYLCASSLFFLGAGTDTQYFGPGTRLTVL.